Detailed here is one T cell receptor beta chain. As yet, its antigen is unknown. Constant-segment primers and 5'RACE yielded cDNA libraries for TCR alpha and TCR beta, each carrying sample barcodes and UMIs. MiXCR, applied by TCRdb to the 5' RACE reads, yields one record per CDR3 protein. The table lists approximately 150,000 distinct CDR3 sequences, roughly 13% of them singletons, with 2.5% to 3.5% in the top ten. The data are from a study of T-cell memory formation after mild COVID-19. The study, taken as a whole, reports: CM and EM subsets held most contracting CD4+ clones; EMRA held CD8+ ones. Clones contracting across day 15 to 85 had a balanced CD4/CD8 profile; later expanding clones leaned CD4+. Several responding clones turned up in pre-infection memory, indicating that cross-reactive memory may have taken part.

CDR3 length: 13 residues. The trim removed 10 bases at V and 2 bases at J, leaving 6 bases unmatched. From germline, CDR1 is ENHRY and CDR2 SYGVKD. This TCR was recovered from a man between 18 and 29 years old who had mild COVID-19 (a few samples of this study predate the infection). Cell type and time point are not known. The genes are TRBV10-3 and TRBJ2-5, with TRBD2 matching over 8 bases. The sequenced sample was PBMCs or a T cell subset sorted from them (not recorded which). CDR3 bases: TGTGCCAGTGGAGCGGGGGAGCAAGAGACCCAGTACTTC. This translates into CASGAGEQETQYF.